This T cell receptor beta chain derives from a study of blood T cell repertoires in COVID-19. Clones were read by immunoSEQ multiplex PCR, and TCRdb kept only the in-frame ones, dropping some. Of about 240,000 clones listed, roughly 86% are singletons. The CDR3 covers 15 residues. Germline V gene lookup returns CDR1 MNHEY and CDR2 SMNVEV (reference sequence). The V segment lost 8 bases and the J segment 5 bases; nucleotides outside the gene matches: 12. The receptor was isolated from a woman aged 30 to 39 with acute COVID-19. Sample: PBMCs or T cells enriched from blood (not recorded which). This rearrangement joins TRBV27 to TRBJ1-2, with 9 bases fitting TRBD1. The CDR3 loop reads CASQAAGTGLYGYTF. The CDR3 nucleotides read TGTGCCAGCCAGGCCGCAGGGACAGGGCTTTATGGCTACACCTTC.